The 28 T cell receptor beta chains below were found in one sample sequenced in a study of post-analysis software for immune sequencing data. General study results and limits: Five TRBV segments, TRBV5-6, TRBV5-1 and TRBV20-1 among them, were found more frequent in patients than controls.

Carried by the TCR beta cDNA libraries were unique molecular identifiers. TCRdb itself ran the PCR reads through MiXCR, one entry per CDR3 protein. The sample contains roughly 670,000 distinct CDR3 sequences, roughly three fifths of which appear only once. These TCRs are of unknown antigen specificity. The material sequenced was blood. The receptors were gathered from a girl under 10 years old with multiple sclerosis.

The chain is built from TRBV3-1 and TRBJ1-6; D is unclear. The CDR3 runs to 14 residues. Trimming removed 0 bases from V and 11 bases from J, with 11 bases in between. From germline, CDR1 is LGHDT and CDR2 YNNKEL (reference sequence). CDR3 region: CASSQDPVWTPLHF. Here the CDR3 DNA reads TGTGCCAGCAGCCAAGATCCGGTGTGGACACCCCTCCACTTT.

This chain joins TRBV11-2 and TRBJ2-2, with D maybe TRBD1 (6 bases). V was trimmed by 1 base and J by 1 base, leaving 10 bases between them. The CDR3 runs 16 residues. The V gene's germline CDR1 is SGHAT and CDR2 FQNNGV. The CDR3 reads CASSLGVGQNTGELFF. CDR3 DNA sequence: TGTGCCAGCAGCTTAGGAGTGGGACAGAACACCGGGGAGCTGTTTTTT.

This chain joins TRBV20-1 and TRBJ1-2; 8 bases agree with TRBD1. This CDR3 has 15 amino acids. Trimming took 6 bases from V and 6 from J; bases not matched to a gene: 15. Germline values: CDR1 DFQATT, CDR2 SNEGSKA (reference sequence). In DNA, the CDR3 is TGCAGTGCGCCTCTCAGGGGGCTCCCAGTGAATGGCTACACCTTC. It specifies CSAPLRGLPVNGYTF.

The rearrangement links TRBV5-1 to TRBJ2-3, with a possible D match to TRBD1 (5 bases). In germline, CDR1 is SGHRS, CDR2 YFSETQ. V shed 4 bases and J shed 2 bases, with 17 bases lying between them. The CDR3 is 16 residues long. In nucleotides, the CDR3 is TGCGCCAGCAGCCCTATTTCCAGGGCCTCCACAGATACGCAGTATTTT. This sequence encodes CASSPISRASTDTQYF.

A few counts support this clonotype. CDR3 nucleotide sequence: TGTGCCACCAGCAGAGTAGCACCCTACGAGCAGTACTTC. Protein: CATSRVAPYEQYF. The chain couples TRBV15 to TRBJ2-7; D gene unclear. Germline CDR1 and CDR2: LNHNV and YYDKDF (reference sequence). The CDR3 is made up of 13 amino acids. V was trimmed by 1 base and J by 2 bases, leaving 6 bases between them.

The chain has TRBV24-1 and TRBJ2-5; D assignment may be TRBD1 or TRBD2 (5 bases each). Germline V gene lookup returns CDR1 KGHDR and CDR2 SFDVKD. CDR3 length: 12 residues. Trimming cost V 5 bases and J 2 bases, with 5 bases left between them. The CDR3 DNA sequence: TGTGCCACCAGTGGGGGGCAAGAGACCCAGTACTTC. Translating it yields CATSGGQETQYF.

The CDR3 is CASSQAAQMAWEQYF. The CDR3 coding sequence is TGTGCCAGCAGCCAAGCTGCTCAGATGGCGTGGGAGCAGTACTTC. The chain uses TRBV3-1 and TRBJ2-5, with a possible D match to TRBD2 (5 bases). Germline V gives CDR1 LGHDT, CDR2 YNNKEL (reference sequence). Trimming cost V 1 base and J 11 bases, with 20 bases left between them. The CDR3 runs 15 residues.

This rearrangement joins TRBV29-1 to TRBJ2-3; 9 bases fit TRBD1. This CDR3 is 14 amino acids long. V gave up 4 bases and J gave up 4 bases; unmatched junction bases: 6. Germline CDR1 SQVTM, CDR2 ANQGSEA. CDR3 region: CSVVPDRGSDTQYF. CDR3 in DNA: TGCAGCGTTGTACCGGACAGGGGCTCAGATACGCAGTATTTT.

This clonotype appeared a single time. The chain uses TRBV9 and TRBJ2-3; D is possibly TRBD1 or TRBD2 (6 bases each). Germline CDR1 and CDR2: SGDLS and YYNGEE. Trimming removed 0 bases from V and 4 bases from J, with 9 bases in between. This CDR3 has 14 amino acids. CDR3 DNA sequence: TGTGCCAGCAGCGTAGGGGGGGCCGCAGATACGCAGTATTTT. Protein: CASSVGGAADTQYF.

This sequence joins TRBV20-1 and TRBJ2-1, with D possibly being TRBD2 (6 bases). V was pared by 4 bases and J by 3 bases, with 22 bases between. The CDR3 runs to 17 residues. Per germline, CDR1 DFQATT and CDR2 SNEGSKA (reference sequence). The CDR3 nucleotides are TGCAGTGCTACGTCTGCGGGGATGAGTAGGGTCTACAATGAGCAGTTCTTC. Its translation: CSATSAGMSRVYNEQFF.

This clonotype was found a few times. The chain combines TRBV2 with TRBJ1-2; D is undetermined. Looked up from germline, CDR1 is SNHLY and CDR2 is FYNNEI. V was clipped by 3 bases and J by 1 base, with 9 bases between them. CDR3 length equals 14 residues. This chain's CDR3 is CASSDRRVNYGYTF. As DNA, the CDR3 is TGTGCCAGCAGTGATAGACGAGTTAACTATGGCTACACCTTC.

CDR3 amino acids: CSASRGNTEAFF. The CDR3 DNA is TGCAGTGCTAGCCGGGGGAACACTGAAGCTTTCTTT. This sequence joins TRBV20-1 and TRBJ1-1; D unresolved. CDR1 DFQATT and CDR2 SNEGSKA come from the germline V gene (reference sequence). This CDR3 region has 12 residues. Trimming removed 3 bases at V and 1 base at J, with 6 bases between.

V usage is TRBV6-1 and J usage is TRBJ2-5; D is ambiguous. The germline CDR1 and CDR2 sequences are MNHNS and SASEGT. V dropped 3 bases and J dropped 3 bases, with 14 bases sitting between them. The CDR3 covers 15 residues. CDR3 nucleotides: TGTGCCAGCAGTGACCACCAGGATTTTGAAGAGACCCAGTACTTC. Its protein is CASSDHQDFEETQYF.

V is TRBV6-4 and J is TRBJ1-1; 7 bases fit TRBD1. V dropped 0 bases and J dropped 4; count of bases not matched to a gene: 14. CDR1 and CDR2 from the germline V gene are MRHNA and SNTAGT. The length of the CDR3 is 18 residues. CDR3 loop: CASSDSNGRGYFGTEAFF. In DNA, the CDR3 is TGTGCCAGCAGTGACTCGAACGGCAGGGGGTACTTCGGCACTGAAGCTTTCTTT.

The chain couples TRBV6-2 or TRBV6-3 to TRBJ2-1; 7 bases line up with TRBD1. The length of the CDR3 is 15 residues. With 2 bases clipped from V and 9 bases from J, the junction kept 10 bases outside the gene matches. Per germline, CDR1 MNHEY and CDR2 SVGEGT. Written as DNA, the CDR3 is TGTGCCAGCAGTTACCTCAATACAGGGGCGGGTGAGCAGTTCTTC. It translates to CASSYLNTGAGEQFF.

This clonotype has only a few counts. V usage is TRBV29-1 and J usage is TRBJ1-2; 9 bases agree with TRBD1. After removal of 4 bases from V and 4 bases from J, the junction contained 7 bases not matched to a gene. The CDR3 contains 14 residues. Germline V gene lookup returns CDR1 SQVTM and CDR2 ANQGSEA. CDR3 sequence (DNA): TGCAGCGTTGGTTCCCGGACAGGGGTCTATGGCTACACCTTC. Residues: CSVGSRTGVYGYTF.

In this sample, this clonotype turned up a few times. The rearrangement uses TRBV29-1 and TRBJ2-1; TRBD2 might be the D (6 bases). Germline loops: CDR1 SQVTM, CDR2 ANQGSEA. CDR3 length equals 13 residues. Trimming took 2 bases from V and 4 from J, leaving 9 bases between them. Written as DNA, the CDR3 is TGCAGCGTTGAACTAGCGCAGTACAATGAGCAGTTCTTC. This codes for CSVELAQYNEQFF.

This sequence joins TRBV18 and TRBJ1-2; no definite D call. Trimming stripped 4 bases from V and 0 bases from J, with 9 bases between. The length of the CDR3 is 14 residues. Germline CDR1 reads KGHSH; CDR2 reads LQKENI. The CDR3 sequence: CASSRQDTNYGYTF. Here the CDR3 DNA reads TGTGCCAGCTCACGGCAGGATACTAACTATGGCTACACCTTC.

The CDR3 DNA reads as TGCAGTGCTGGGGTTAGCGGGGGTAATGAGCAGTTCTTC. Translation gives CSAGVSGGNEQFF. The chain combines TRBV20-1 with TRBJ2-1, with 9 bases matching TRBD2. V lost 5 bases to trimming and J lost 7 bases; unmatched junction nucleotides: 6. This CDR3 region has 13 residues. Per the germline V gene, CDR1 is DFQATT and CDR2 is SNEGSKA (reference sequence).

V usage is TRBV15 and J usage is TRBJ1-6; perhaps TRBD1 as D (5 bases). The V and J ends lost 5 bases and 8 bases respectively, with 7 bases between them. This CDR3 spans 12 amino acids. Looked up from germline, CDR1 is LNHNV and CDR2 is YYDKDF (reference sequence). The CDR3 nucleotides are TGTGCCACCAGCCAAGGGGATTCACCCCTCCACTTT. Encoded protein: CATSQGDSPLHF.

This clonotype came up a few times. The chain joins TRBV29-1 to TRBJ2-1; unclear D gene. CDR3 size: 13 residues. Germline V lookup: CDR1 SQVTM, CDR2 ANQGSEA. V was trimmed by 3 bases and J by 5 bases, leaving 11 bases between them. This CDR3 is CSVEPRVDNEQFF. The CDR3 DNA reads TGCAGCGTTGAGCCCCGGGTCGACAATGAGCAGTTCTTC.

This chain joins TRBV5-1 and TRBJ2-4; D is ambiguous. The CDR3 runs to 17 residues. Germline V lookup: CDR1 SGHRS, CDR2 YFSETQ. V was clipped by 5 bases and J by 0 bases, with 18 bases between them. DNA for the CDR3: TGCGCCAGCAGGAGGACGGAAGCTTCTATAGCCAAAAACATTCAGTACTTC. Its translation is CASRRTEASIAKNIQYF.

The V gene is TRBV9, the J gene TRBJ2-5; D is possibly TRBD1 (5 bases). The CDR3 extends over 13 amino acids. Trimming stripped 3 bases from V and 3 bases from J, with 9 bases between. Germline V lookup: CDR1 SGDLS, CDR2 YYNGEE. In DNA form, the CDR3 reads TGTGCCAGCAGCGAGGGGCCCAAAGAGACCCAGTACTTC. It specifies CASSEGPKETQYF.

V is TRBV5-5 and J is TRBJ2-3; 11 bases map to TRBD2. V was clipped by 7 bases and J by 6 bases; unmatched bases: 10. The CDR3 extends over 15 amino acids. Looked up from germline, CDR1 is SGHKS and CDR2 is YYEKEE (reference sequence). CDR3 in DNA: TGTGCCAGCGGGTCACTAGCGGGGGCCATTGATACGCAGTATTTT. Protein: CASGSLAGAIDTQYF. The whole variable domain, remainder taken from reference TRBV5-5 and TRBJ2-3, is DAGVTQSPTHLIKTRGQQVTLRCSPISGHKSVSWYQQVLGQGPQFIFQYYEKEERGRGNFPDRFSARQFPNYSSELNVNALLLGDSALYLCASGSLAGAIDTQYFGPGTRLTVL.

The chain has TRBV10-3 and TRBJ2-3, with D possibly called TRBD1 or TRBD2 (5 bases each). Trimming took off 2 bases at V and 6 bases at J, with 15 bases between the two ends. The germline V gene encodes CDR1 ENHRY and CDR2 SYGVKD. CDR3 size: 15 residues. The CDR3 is CAISEAPGPTDTQYF. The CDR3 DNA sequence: TGTGCCATCAGTGAGGCCCCGGGACCTACTGATACGCAGTATTTT.

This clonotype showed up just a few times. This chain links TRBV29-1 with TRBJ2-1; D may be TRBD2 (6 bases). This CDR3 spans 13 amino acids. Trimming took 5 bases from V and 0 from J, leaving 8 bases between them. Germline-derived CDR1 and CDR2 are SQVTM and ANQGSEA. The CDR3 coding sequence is TGCAGCGTTACCGGGAGCTCCTACAATGAGCAGTTCTTC. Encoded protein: CSVTGSSYNEQFF.

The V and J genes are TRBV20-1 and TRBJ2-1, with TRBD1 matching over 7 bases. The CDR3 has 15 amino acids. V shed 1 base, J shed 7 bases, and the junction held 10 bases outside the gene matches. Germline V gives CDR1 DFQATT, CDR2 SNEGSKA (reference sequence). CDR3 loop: CSARGRQGHGNEQFF. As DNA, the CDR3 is TGCAGTGCTAGAGGCCGACAGGGCCACGGGAATGAGCAGTTCTTC.

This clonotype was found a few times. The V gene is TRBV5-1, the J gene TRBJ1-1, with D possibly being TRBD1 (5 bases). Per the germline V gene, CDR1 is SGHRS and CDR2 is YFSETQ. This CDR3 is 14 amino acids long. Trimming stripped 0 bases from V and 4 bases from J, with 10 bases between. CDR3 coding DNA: TGCGCCAGCAGCTTGGCGAGGGGTTCCACTGAAGCTTTCTTT. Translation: CASSLARGSTEAFF.